This TCR beta chain was captured in a study of early T cells in non-severe SARS-CoV-2 infection (dated by TCRdb to the early 2020s). For the wider study: Bulk RNA from unsorted whole blood was used for TCR sequencing, so alpha and beta chains could not be paired.

Libraries were made using 5' RACE. Sequencer: NextSeq 500. Unique molecular identifiers were attached to individual cDNA molecules in the TCR library protocol so that sequencing error and PCR bias could be corrected. TCR alpha and beta chains were both sequenced, and the abundances of alpha and beta sequences in each sample were closely correlated with each other. The authors processed their data as follows. Decombinator V4 was used to annotate TCR sequences for V gene, J gene and CDR3. TCRs were defined as expanded if a significant change between any two time points was detected under a Poisson model with p below 0.0001. Abundances of TCRs were expressed as counts per million after normalisation to the total number of TCRs sequenced in each sample. MAIT TCRs were defined by TRAV1-2 paired with TRAJ12, TRAJ20 or TRAJ33, and iNKT TCRs by TRAV10 paired with TRAJ18. A search of VDJdb, accessed on 1 November 2021, was run for TCRs annotated to CMV, EBV and SARS-CoV-2, with TCRs annotated for multiple antigens excluded. TCRdb redid the processing of the public reads, applying fastp at Q25 and MiXCR, and retained in-frame beta chains. Each CDR3 protein gets just one entry, which takes the most common genes and DNA from the rows behind it. The V and J calls shown here were made by TCRdb, not taken from the authors' results. The sample table lists 45,000 to 65,000 distinct CDR3 sequences, around a tenth of them with a count of one. 4% to 5% of the sample goes to the ten largest clones.

Here is what the overall study found, with its caveats: VDJdb matching was skewed toward anti-spike CD8 responses and likely underestimated virus-specific expansions by missing private and CD4 specificities.

This clonotype was seen ten or more times. Its antigen is currently not known. No base quality information exists; no much larger clone differs at one position. This was a case-control study nested in a cohort of healthcare workers in London, UK, who had nasopharyngeal swab PCR tests and blood samples taken every week. Between 23 and 31 March 2020, the week of the UK lockdown, healthcare workers were enrolled and then followed up weekly for as long as 16 weeks. Inclusive of the bounding cysteine and phenylalanine, the CDR3 is 13 residues long. Only the CDR3 DNA is retained, 39 bases long and in frame from the first base. V ends up 6 bases short and J 5 bases short, with an unmatched junction base count of 6.

Source material: whole blood. Here the chain combines TRBV12-3 or TRBV12-4 and TRBJ2-7, with 8 junctional bases fitting TRBD1. The TCR sequence derives from an adult who was a healthcare worker with PCR-confirmed SARS-CoV-2 infection or an uninfected control (not recorded which). The CDR3 sequence is CASRQTGADEQYF. The sequenced DNA is TGTGCCAGCAGACAGACAGGGGCGGACGAGCAGTACTTC.